The 5 T cell receptor beta chains below were found in one sample sequenced in a study of identifying expanded T cells in peripheral blood. The method was immunoSEQ multiplex PCR; TCRdb's version includes in-frame clones alone and lacks a portion of them. The sample records around 85,000 clones, around 91% being singletons. Sequencing was performed on blood. The receptors were gathered from a person aged 18-70 years in good health.

The chain has TRBV19 and TRBJ1-2; the D is unclear. This CDR3 has 12 amino acids. CDR1 is LNHDA, CDR2 SQIVND, per germline (reference sequence). The V and J ends lost 1 base and 3 bases respectively, with 3 bases between them. CDR3 in DNA: TGTGCCAGTAGTATAGGGGACTATGGCTACACCTTC. This encodes CASSIGDYGYTF.

The genes are TRBV28 and TRBJ2-2; D ambiguous. Trimming left V 3 bases short and J 6 bases short, with 8 bases between. Germline V gene lookup returns CDR1 MDHEN and CDR2 SYDVKM. The CDR3 is made up of 13 amino acids. In DNA form, the CDR3 reads TGTGCCAGCAGTTTTTCTGGGGCCGGGGAGCTGTTTTTT. Protein sequence: CASSFSGAGELFF.

This clone was seen a single time. The V gene is TRBV30, the J gene TRBJ2-7; the match to TRBD1 covers 8 bases. Germline CDR1 GTSNPN, CDR2 SVGIG (reference sequence). This CDR3 comprises 11 residues. Unmatched junction bases numbered 7, after V lost 5 bases and J lost 10 bases. CDR3 sequence: CAWGTGGTQYF. CDR3 in DNA: TGTGCCTGGGGGACAGGAGGAACCCAGTACTTC.

The J gene is TRBJ2-5, the V gene TRBV27; 11 positions match TRBD2. The germline gives CDR1 MNHEY, CDR2 SMNVEV (reference sequence). The CDR3 contains 15 residues. The trim removed 5 bases at V and 4 bases at J, leaving 6 bases unmatched. The CDR3 coding sequence is TGTGCCAGCAGTAGGGGACTAGCGGCCCCAGAGACCCAGTACTTC. Translating it yields CASSRGLAAPETQYF.

This sequence joins TRBV19 and TRBJ1-1; no definite D call. The V gene's germline CDR1 is LNHDA and CDR2 SQIVND (reference sequence). This CDR3 is 14 amino acids long. Between the trimmed V and J ends, which lost 6 bases and 2 bases, there was a span of 13 bases. The CDR3 DNA sequence: TGTGCCAGTAGAGCGGGAGACAAAAACACTGAAGCTTTCTTT. Protein: CASRAGDKNTEAFF.